The rows below give T cell receptor beta chains drawn from one sample of a study of T cell responses to AZD1222 COVID-19 vaccine. Profiled with immunoSEQ multiplex PCR; TCRdb holds only in-frame clones, not every one. The sample holds about 89,000 clones; 75% to 90% are singletons and the top ten take around 6%. Sequenced here: peripheral blood, sampled 28 days after the second AZD1222 dose. Every receptor here comes from an adult who received the AZD1222 COVID-19 vaccine. Each CDR3 is given with its conserved first and last residue. The order of the fields is J gene, CDR3 length, V gene, CDR3 protein.

j_call: TRBJ2-5; cdr3_length: 14; v_call: TRBV7-8; cdr3_aa: CASSLDARLETQYF
j_call: TRBJ1-1; cdr3_length: 16; v_call: TRBV15; cdr3_aa: CATSSLGAGSKTEAFF
j_call: TRBJ1-5; cdr3_length: 13; v_call: TRBV19; cdr3_aa: CASSIDPSQPQHF
j_call: TRBJ2-5; cdr3_length: 14; v_call: TRBV7-9; cdr3_aa: CASSRLVGQETQYF
j_call: TRBJ1-3; cdr3_length: 15; v_call: TRBV9; cdr3_aa: CASSVLEGIGNTIYF
j_call: TRBJ1-5; cdr3_length: 12; v_call: TRBV12-3/TRBV12-4; cdr3_aa: CASSFGDQPQHF
j_call: TRBJ1-5; cdr3_length: 12; v_call: TRBV12-3/TRBV12-4; cdr3_aa: CASNGLNQPQHF
j_call: TRBJ1-1; cdr3_length: 12; v_call: TRBV12-3/TRBV12-4; cdr3_aa: CASSLALSEAFF
j_call: TRBJ2-7; cdr3_length: 14; v_call: TRBV30; cdr3_aa: CAWTLSSGGYEQYF
j_call: TRBJ2-2; cdr3_length: 15; v_call: TRBV3-1/TRBV3-2; cdr3_aa: CASSQERGYTGELFF
j_call: TRBJ1-1; cdr3_length: 13; v_call: TRBV7-3; cdr3_aa: CASSLSAGNIAFF
j_call: TRBJ1-1; cdr3_length: 15; v_call: TRBV5-5; cdr3_aa: CASSLAHVGLTEAFF
j_call: TRBJ1-1; cdr3_length: 15; v_call: TRBV7-2; cdr3_aa: CASSLAGHKTSEAFF
j_call: TRBJ1-1; cdr3_length: 13; v_call: TRBV19; cdr3_aa: CASSRRTGSEAFF
j_call: TRBJ2-7; cdr3_length: 15; v_call: TRBV10-3; cdr3_aa: CAISEGTSNYYEQYF